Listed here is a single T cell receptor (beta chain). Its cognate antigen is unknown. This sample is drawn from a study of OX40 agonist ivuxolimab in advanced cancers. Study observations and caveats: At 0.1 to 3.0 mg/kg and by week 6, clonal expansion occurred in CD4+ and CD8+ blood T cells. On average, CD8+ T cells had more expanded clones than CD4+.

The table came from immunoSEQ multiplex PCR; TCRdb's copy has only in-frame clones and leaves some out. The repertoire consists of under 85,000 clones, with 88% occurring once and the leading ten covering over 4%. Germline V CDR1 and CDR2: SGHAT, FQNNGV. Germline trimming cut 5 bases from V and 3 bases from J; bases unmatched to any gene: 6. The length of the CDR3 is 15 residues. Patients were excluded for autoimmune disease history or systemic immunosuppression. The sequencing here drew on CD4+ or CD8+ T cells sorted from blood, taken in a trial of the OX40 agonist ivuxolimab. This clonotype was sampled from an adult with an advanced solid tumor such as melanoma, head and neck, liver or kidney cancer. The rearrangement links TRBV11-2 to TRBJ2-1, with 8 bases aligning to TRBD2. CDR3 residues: CASSPGGLSYNEQFF. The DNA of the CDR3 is TGTGCCAGCAGCCCGGGAGGGCTTAGCTACAATGAGCAGTTCTTC.